The 29 T cell receptor beta chains below come from one sample, sequenced in a study of blood T cell repertoires in COVID-19. Sequencing used immunoSEQ multiplex PCR; TCRdb keeps in-frame clones, though not all of them. The sample includes fewer than 700,000 clones, around nine tenths of them seen just once. Material for sequencing was peripheral blood. The receptors derive from a woman in her 50s with COVID-19, enrolled during active disease.

This chain connects TRBV6-1 to TRBJ1-5, with D perhaps matching TRBD1 (5 bases). Germline CDR1 and CDR2: MNHNS and SASEGT. The CDR3 runs to 14 residues. Deletions cut 3 bases from V and 5 bases from J, with 11 bases between. CDR3 region: CASSDLDTYQPQHF. The CDR3 nucleotides are TGTGCCAGCAGTGATTTGGACACCTATCAGCCCCAGCATTTT.

The gene calls are TRBV21-1 and TRBJ2-7; TRBD1 is taken as the D call from the table, unchecked against the DNA. TRBV21-1 is a recognized pseudogene. There are 16 residues in the CDR3. CDR3 nucleotide sequence: TGTGCCAGCAGCAAAGAGACAGGAATCAACTCCTACGAGCAGTACTTC. Residues: CASSKETGINSYEQYF.

The rearrangement uses TRBV6-5 and TRBJ1-3, with 11 positions matching TRBD1. Germline assignment: CDR1 MNHEY and CDR2 SVGAGI. The CDR3 consists of 15 residues. The J segment lost 2 bases and the V segment lost 7 bases, leaving 4 bases of the junction unmatched. The CDR3 protein is CASTMDRGPGNTIYF. CDR3 coding DNA: TGTGCCAGCACTATGGACAGGGGGCCTGGAAACACCATATATTTT.

CDR3 in DNA: TGCGCCAGCAGCCGCGGACAGGCTTGGAACACTGAAGCTTTCTTT. Amino acid sequence: CASSRGQAWNTEAFF. The J gene is TRBJ1-1, the V gene TRBV5-1, with TRBD1 matching 7 bases. This CDR3 is 15 amino acids long. Germline CDR1 is SGHRS and CDR2 is YFSETQ. After removal of 4 bases from V and 1 base from J, the junction contained 7 bases not matched to a gene.

This rearrangement joins TRBV30 to TRBJ2-2, with D possibly matching TRBD1 (6 bases). The CDR3 totals 16 residues. Trimming removed 3 bases at V and 6 bases at J, with 20 bases between. Germline V lookup: CDR1 GTSNPN, CDR2 SVGIG (reference sequence). The CDR3 loop reads CAWSQRPGQPSGELFF. CDR3 DNA sequence: TGTGCCTGGAGCCAAAGACCTGGACAGCCGTCCGGGGAGCTGTTTTTT. Full variable domain (outside the CDR3, taken from reference TRBV30 and TRBJ2-2): SQTIHQWPATLVQPVGSPLSLECTVEGTSNPNLYWYRQAAGRGLQLLFYSVGIGQISSEVPQNLSASRPQDRQFILSSKKLLLSDSGFYLCAWSQRPGQPSGELFFGEGSRLTVL.

The gene calls are TRBV7-9 and TRBJ2-7; 7 bases agree with TRBD1. The CDR3 runs to 14 residues. With 1 base clipped from V and 6 bases from J, the junction kept 6 bases outside the gene matches. Germline CDR1 reads SEHNR; CDR2 reads FQNEAQ (reference sequence). CDR3 in DNA: TGTGCCAGCAGCTTAGGTTGGACAGGCCTCGAGCAGTACTTC. Its protein product is CASSLGWTGLEQYF.

The chain recombines TRBV28 with TRBJ2-2, with TRBD2 identical over 8 bases. The CDR3 runs to 14 residues. Germline values: CDR1 MDHEN, CDR2 SYDVKM. The trim removed 8 bases at V and 3 bases at J, leaving 5 bases unmatched. The CDR3 DNA reads as TGTGCCAGCCGAGGCGGGGGGTACACCGGGGAGCTGTTTTTT. Translated, it gives CASRGGGYTGELFF.

The chain has TRBV28 and TRBJ2-7, with 8 bases lining up with TRBD2. Germline CDR1 and CDR2: MDHEN and SYDVKM. This CDR3 region has 14 residues. With 5 bases clipped from V and 5 bases from J, the junction kept 8 bases outside the gene matches. The CDR3 region has the DNA TGTGCCAGCAGTCCCCGGACCGGGAGGGACGAGCAGTACTTC. Residues: CASSPRTGRDEQYF.

This chain links TRBV30 with TRBJ1-6; D perhaps matches TRBD1 (6 bases). The CDR3 covers 13 residues. CDR1 is GTSNPN, CDR2 SVGIG, per germline (reference sequence). The ends were cut back, 4 bases at V and 10 bases at J, with 14 bases in the middle. The CDR3 DNA sequence: TGTGCCTGGACGGGGGGGGGCGAGTCACCCCTCCACTTT. It encodes CAWTGGGESPLHF.

In its sample, this clone was seen a few times. The V gene is TRBV6-5, the J gene TRBJ1-1, with D possibly being TRBD1 (5 bases). Trimming pared 7 bases from V and 1 base from J, leaving 13 bases between. Germline V lookup: CDR1 MNHEY, CDR2 SVGAGI. This CDR3 comprises 14 residues. CDR3 coding DNA: TGTGCCAGCATCATGACAGCCTCGAACACTGAAGCTTTCTTT. Amino acid sequence: CASIMTASNTEAFF.

V and J are TRBV7-2 and TRBJ2-1; 7 positions match TRBD1. This CDR3 has 13 amino acids. J gave up 6 bases and V 3 bases, and 2 bases lay outside the gene matches. In germline, CDR1 is SGHTA, CDR2 FQGNSA. The CDR3 protein is CASSLDRSNEQFF. The CDR3 DNA follows: TGTGCCAGCAGCTTGGACAGGTCCAATGAGCAGTTCTTC.

The V gene is TRBV7-2, the J gene TRBJ2-1; 8 bases match TRBD1. The CDR3 is 14 amino acids. Per germline, CDR1 SGHTA and CDR2 FQGNSA. V dropped 4 bases and J dropped 15; count of bases not matched to a gene: 14. The CDR3 DNA is TGTGCCAGCAGCTCACTGTCAGCCAGGGGGCGACGGTTCTTC. Its protein product is CASSSLSARGRRFF.

This clone has only one observation. The CDR3 DNA is TGTGCCAGTAGTACTCTCTCCAGCTATGGCTACACCTTC. Translating gives CASSTLSSYGYTF. The chain employs TRBV19 and TRBJ1-2; D unclear. The germline V and J ends were trimmed by 4 bases and 4 bases, with 10 bases remaining between them. The CDR3 spans 13 residues. CDR1 LNHDA and CDR2 SQIVND come from the germline V gene (reference sequence).

This chain joins TRBV5-3 and TRBJ1-5, with 8 bases aligning to TRBD1. TRBV5-3 qualifies as an ORF whose function is uncertain. The CDR3 loop spans 15 amino acids. V gave up 5 bases and J gave up 5 bases; unmatched junction bases: 9. CDR3 bases: TGTGCCAGAAGACAAGGACAGGGCTCGGATCAGCCCCAGCATTTT. This encodes CARRQGQGSDQPQHF.

This chain joins TRBV19 and TRBJ1-4, with a tentative D call TRBD1 (5 bases). Germline CDR1 is LNHDA and CDR2 is SQIVND (reference sequence). The CDR3 has 19 residues. Between the trimmed V and J ends, which lost 1 base and 2 bases, there was a span of 20 bases. CDR3 sequence: CASSIGGRTAAGTNEKLFF. The CDR3 bases are TGTGCCAGTAGTATAGGGGGCCGGACGGCCGCGGGGACTAATGAAAAACTGTTTTTT.

This clone has a single count. The V gene is TRBV7-2, the J gene TRBJ1-1; a weak D match, TRBD1 (6 bases). CDR3 length: 14 amino acids. Germline CDR1 SGHTA, CDR2 FQGNSA. Trimming took off 2 bases at V and 6 bases at J, with 13 bases between the two ends. Here the CDR3 DNA reads TGTGCCAGCAGCTTAAGTCGGCAGGGGTCTGAAGCTTTCTTT. Its protein is CASSLSRQGSEAFF.

V is TRBV19 and J is TRBJ1-3; D ambiguous. Trimming took off 3 bases at V and 0 bases at J, with 15 bases between the two ends. The CDR3 loop spans 17 amino acids. CDR1 is LNHDA and CDR2 is SQIVND in the germline V gene (reference sequence). CDR3 loop: CASSISVTLNSGNTIYF. As DNA, the CDR3 is TGTGCCAGTAGTATCTCCGTTACACTAAACTCTGGAAACACCATATATTTT.

This chain connects TRBV3-1 (or the pseudogene TRBV3-2) to TRBJ2-2; 9 bases align to TRBD1. Germline CDR1 and CDR2: LGHDT and YNNKEL (reference sequence). The CDR3 extends over 17 amino acids. V shed 4 bases and J 6 bases; nucleotides not matched to a gene: 12. CDR3: CASSLTPPGQGPGELFF. CDR3 nucleotide sequence: TGTGCCAGCAGCCTAACTCCACCGGGACAGGGCCCCGGGGAGCTGTTTTTT.

The rearrangement links TRBV19 to TRBJ2-3; 10 bases fit TRBD2. Germline-derived CDR1 and CDR2 are LNHDA and SQIVND (reference sequence). V dropped 5 bases and J dropped 2; count of bases not matched to a gene: 7. The CDR3 spans 16 residues. In DNA, the CDR3 is TGTGCCAGTAGTCACATAGCGGGGGGCGACACAGATACGCAGTATTTT. This encodes CASSHIAGGDTDTQYF.

This clone has just a few counts. The genes are TRBV5-6 and TRBJ1-2; D unclear. V was pared by 2 bases and J by 0 bases, with 11 bases between. Germline CDR1 is SGHDT and CDR2 is YYEEEE. The CDR3 runs to 15 residues. CDR3 region: CASSLPRYSNYGYTF. CDR3 DNA: TGTGCCAGCAGCTTACCCAGGTACTCTAACTATGGCTACACCTTC.

J is TRBJ1-5 and V is TRBV6-6; the match to TRBD1 covers 7 bases. This CDR3 has 14 residues. Germline V CDR1 and CDR2: MNHNY, SVGAGI (reference sequence). The ends lost 8 bases at V and 7 bases at J; junction bases unmatched: 11. The CDR3 sequence is CASVDRARDQPQHF. CDR3 coding DNA: TGTGCCAGCGTCGACAGGGCACGCGACCAGCCCCAGCATTTT.

The chain carries TRBV6-2 or TRBV6-3 and TRBJ1-2; the match to TRBD1 covers 7 bases. After removal of 2 bases from V and 7 bases from J, the junction contained 1 base not matched to a gene. CDR1 and CDR2 from the germline V gene are MNHEY and SVGEGT. The CDR3 sequence is 12 residues long. The CDR3: CASSYGQVGYTF. The CDR3 DNA reads TGTGCCAGCAGTTACGGACAGGTTGGCTACACCTTC.

This clone is a singleton in its sample. The chain carries TRBV30 and TRBJ2-5, with 11 bases fitting TRBD1. This CDR3 has 15 amino acids. Germline V CDR1 and CDR2: GTSNPN, SVGIG (reference sequence). V was pared by 3 bases and J by 5 bases, with 8 bases of the junction left unmatched. The CDR3, as DNA: TGTGCCTGGAGCTTAGGACAGGGGGCGGGGGAGACCCAGTACTTC. Translating gives CAWSLGQGAGETQYF.

In DNA form, the CDR3 reads TGTGCCAGCAGGGGACAGAACACCGGGGAGCTGTTTTTT. Translation gives CASRGQNTGELFF. V and J are TRBV12-3 or TRBV12-4 and TRBJ2-2, with D perhaps TRBD1 (6 bases). With 6 bases removed from V and 1 base from J, the gap between germline ends came to 6 bases. The CDR3 covers 13 residues.

This chain uses TRBV5-4 with TRBJ1-6; 10 nucleotides line up with TRBD1. CDR3 length equals 15 residues. V was pared by 0 bases and J by 10 bases, with 4 bases of the junction left unmatched. Germline CDR1 and CDR2: SGHNT and YYREEE (reference sequence). CDR3: CASSLGGTGESPLHF. CDR3 coding DNA: TGTGCCAGCAGCTTGGGCGGGACAGGGGAATCACCCCTCCACTTT.

The V gene is TRBV6-5, the J gene TRBJ2-7, with D possibly TRBD2 on 6 matching bases. The CDR3 is 14 amino acids. Trimming shortened V by 2 bases and J by 4 bases, and 12 bases separated the two germline ends. Germline V gene lookup returns CDR1 MNHEY and CDR2 SVGAGI. The CDR3 nucleotides read TGTGCCAGCAGTTACCCCGCCGCGGGGTACGAGCAGTACTTC. Encoded protein: CASSYPAAGYEQYF.

J is TRBJ2-7 and V is TRBV6-1; D is perhaps TRBD2 (5 bases). CDR1 is MNHNS, CDR2 SASEGT, per germline. Trimming left V 1 base short and J 0 bases short, with 16 bases between. The CDR3 totals 17 residues. CDR3 loop: CASSEVRPVRASYEQYF. The CDR3 nucleotides read TGTGCCAGCAGTGAAGTACGCCCTGTGCGGGCCTCCTACGAGCAGTACTTC.

This sequence joins TRBV4-1 and TRBJ1-1; D is unresolved. Germline V gene data show CDR1 as MGHRA and CDR2 as YSYEKL. The CDR3 is 15 amino acids. Between the trimmed V and J ends, which lost 4 bases and 4 bases, there was a span of 16 bases. CDR3 amino acids: CASSRRVALGTEAFF. CDR3 in DNA: TGCGCCAGCAGCCGAAGGGTGGCACTAGGCACTGAAGCTTTCTTT.

CDR3 loop: CASKEWQGTEAFF. CDR3 DNA: TGTGCCAGCAAGGAGTGGCAGGGCACTGAAGCTTTCTTT. This chain connects TRBV9 to TRBJ1-1, with D perhaps matching TRBD1 (5 bases). CDR1 and CDR2 (germline): SGDLS, YYNGEE. The CDR3 runs to 13 residues. V was pared by 6 bases and J by 4 bases, with 13 bases between.